Listed below are T cell receptor beta chains from one sample, sequenced in a study of CD8 T cells in Susac syndrome. TCRdb recomputed calls from the immunoSEQ multiplex PCR reads with MiXCR, one row per CDR3 protein. In the table there are about 300,000 distinct CDR3 sequences, around nine tenths of which are singletons. The sequencing sample was made of CD8+ T cells from PBMCs. The receptors here all came from a human donor with multiple sclerosis. Each CDR3 is given with its conserved first and last residue. A D gene is named only where the DNA matches it firmly. Clone size appears in some rows only: once, few, many, or a class for an expanded clone.

clone_size: .; d_call: .; j_call: TRBJ2-5; v_call: TRBV4-2; cdr3_nt: TGTGCCAGCAGCCAAGAAGTTTTAGCGGCACCCAAGGAGGAGACCCAGTACTTC; cdr3_aa: CASSQEVLAAPKEETQYF
clone_size: .; d_call: .; j_call: TRBJ2-7; v_call: TRBV29-1; cdr3_nt: TGCAGCGGGTGGGACAACTCCTACGAGCAGTACTTC; cdr3_aa: CSGWDNSYEQYF
clone_size: .; d_call: TRBD2; j_call: TRBJ2-7; v_call: TRBV20-1; cdr3_nt: TGCAGTGCTGCACTTAGCGGGAGGGCCCTGGACGAGCAGTACTTC; cdr3_aa: CSAALSGRALDEQYF
clone_size: .; d_call: .; j_call: TRBJ1-1; v_call: TRBV7-9; cdr3_nt: TGTGCCAGCAGCTTAATACCGGCAGGGCCGAACACTGAAGCTTTCTTT; cdr3_aa: CASSLIPAGPNTEAFF
clone_size: .; d_call: TRBD2; j_call: TRBJ2-1; v_call: TRBV9; cdr3_nt: TGTGCCAGCAGCGTAAGCGGGGGGGCCTTATTAGATGAGCAGTTCTTC; cdr3_aa: CASSVSGGALLDEQFF
clone_size: .; d_call: TRBD2; j_call: TRBJ2-1; v_call: TRBV29-1; cdr3_nt: TGCAGCGGAGGGGACGTAGCGGGAGCATTTAGTGAGCAGTTCTTC; cdr3_aa: CSGGDVAGAFSEQFF
clone_size: .; d_call: TRBD2; j_call: TRBJ2-1; v_call: TRBV15; cdr3_nt: TGTGCCACCACCTACGAACCCCCCGGGAGGGAAAATGAGCAGTTCTTC; cdr3_aa: CATTYEPPGRENEQFF
clone_size: .; d_call: .; j_call: TRBJ2-7; v_call: TRBV7-2; cdr3_nt: TGTGCCAGCAGCTTTTTCCCCTACGAGCAGTACTTC; cdr3_aa: CASSFFPYEQYF
clone_size: .; d_call: .; j_call: TRBJ2-7; v_call: TRBV30; cdr3_nt: TGTGCCTGGAGTTTGACCGGGACACCCTCCTACGAGCAGTACTTC; cdr3_aa: CAWSLTGTPSYEQYF
clone_size: .; d_call: TRBD2; j_call: TRBJ2-5; v_call: TRBV6-5; cdr3_nt: TGTGCCAGCAGTTACTCCGGGCTAGCGGGAAGTGAGACCCAGTACTTC; cdr3_aa: CASSYSGLAGSETQYF
clone_size: .; d_call: .; j_call: TRBJ2-1; v_call: TRBV15; cdr3_nt: TGTGCCACCAGCAGAGATAGCGCGTTAGGCAATGAGCAGTTCTTC; cdr3_aa: CATSRDSALGNEQFF
clone_size: once; d_call: .; j_call: TRBJ2-1; v_call: TRBV7-8; cdr3_nt: TGTGCCAGCAGTTCCTCCGGGCCTTTTTACAATGAGCAGTTCTTC; cdr3_aa: CASSSSGPFYNEQFF
clone_size: .; d_call: TRBD2; j_call: TRBJ2-7; v_call: TRBV20-1; cdr3_nt: TGCAGTGCTAGAGATATAGGACTAGCGGGAGTTTTTTCCTACGAGCAGTACTTC; cdr3_aa: CSARDIGLAGVFSYEQYF
clone_size: .; d_call: .; j_call: TRBJ1-2; v_call: TRBV28; cdr3_nt: TGTGCCAGCAGTCCGACTTCGTTCGGAGGCTATGGCTACACCTTC; cdr3_aa: CASSPTSFGGYGYTF
clone_size: .; d_call: .; j_call: TRBJ2-7; v_call: TRBV7-9; cdr3_nt: TGTGCCAGCAGCTCGCAACAGGGTCTCTACGAGCAGTACTTC; cdr3_aa: CASSSQQGLYEQYF
clone_size: .; d_call: .; j_call: TRBJ2-3; v_call: TRBV5-4; cdr3_nt: TGTGCCAGCAGCCAGATTCCAGGGCAGGACCCACCAGATACGCAGTATTTT; cdr3_aa: CASSQIPGQDPPDTQYF
clone_size: .; d_call: .; j_call: TRBJ2-1; v_call: TRBV28; cdr3_nt: TGTGCACGGCAGGGGCTATACAATGAGCAGTTCTTC; cdr3_aa: CARQGLYNEQFF
clone_size: .; d_call: .; j_call: TRBJ1-5; v_call: TRBV5-4; cdr3_nt: TGTGCCAGAACGGGACCCCAGCATTTT; cdr3_aa: CARTGPQHF
clone_size: .; d_call: TRBD2; j_call: TRBJ2-1; v_call: TRBV4-3; cdr3_nt: TGCGCCAGCAGCCAAGCAGAGTACGGGAGGGAATACAATGAGCAGTTCTTC; cdr3_aa: CASSQAEYGREYNEQFF
clone_size: .; d_call: .; j_call: TRBJ2-5; v_call: TRBV18; cdr3_nt: TGTGCCAGCTCACCAGACGGTCGAGAGACCCAGTACTTC; cdr3_aa: CASSPDGRETQYF
clone_size: once; d_call: TRBD1; j_call: TRBJ2-1; v_call: TRBV28; cdr3_nt: TGTGCCAGCCGTCTACAGGGGATAATCAATGAGCAGTTCTTC; cdr3_aa: CASRLQGIINEQFF
clone_size: .; d_call: .; j_call: TRBJ2-1; v_call: TRBV9; cdr3_nt: TGTGCCAGCAGCGCCGCAGGGAGCTCCTACAATGAGCAGTTCTTC; cdr3_aa: CASSAAGSSYNEQFF
clone_size: .; d_call: .; j_call: TRBJ2-5; v_call: TRBV19; cdr3_nt: TGTGCCAGTAGTCCGGACAGTGGAGAGACCCAGTACTTC; cdr3_aa: CASSPDSGETQYF
clone_size: few; d_call: TRBD2; j_call: TRBJ2-7; v_call: TRBV27; cdr3_nt: TGTGCCAGCAGTCACGGGACTAGCGGTTACGAGCAGTACTTC; cdr3_aa: CASSHGTSGYEQYF
clone_size: .; d_call: .; j_call: TRBJ2-3; v_call: TRBV27; cdr3_nt: TGTGCCAGCAGTCCCTTCACAGGTAGCACAGATACGCAGTATTTT; cdr3_aa: CASSPFTGSTDTQYF
clone_size: .; d_call: TRBD2; j_call: TRBJ2-7; v_call: TRBV18; cdr3_nt: TGTGCCAGCTCACCCGGGCTAGCGGGAGTTCCCAGCTCCTACGAGCAGTACTTC; cdr3_aa: CASSPGLAGVPSSYEQYF
clone_size: .; d_call: TRBD2; j_call: TRBJ2-1; v_call: TRBV20-1; cdr3_nt: TGCAGTGCTCCAGGGAGAGCGGGAGCCCTCGATGAGCAGTTCTTC; cdr3_aa: CSAPGRAGALDEQFF
clone_size: few; d_call: TRBD2; j_call: TRBJ2-5; v_call: TRBV11-3; cdr3_nt: TGTGCCAGCAGCTTAGAGCTAGCGGGATTGGAGACCCAGTACTTC; cdr3_aa: CASSLELAGLETQYF
clone_size: .; d_call: TRBD1; j_call: TRBJ1-1; v_call: TRBV2; cdr3_nt: TGTGCCAGCAGCCTAATGGAGGGGGCGTATAGGAATGAAGCTTTCTTT; cdr3_aa: CASSLMEGAYRNEAFF
clone_size: .; d_call: .; j_call: TRBJ2-6; v_call: TRBV5-1; cdr3_nt: TGCGCCAGCAAGAACTCTGGGGCCAACGTCCTGACTTTC; cdr3_aa: CASKNSGANVLTF
clone_size: .; d_call: .; j_call: TRBJ2-2; v_call: TRBV11-2; cdr3_nt: TGTGCCAGCAGCTCCGATAGCGGATTCACCGGGGAGCTGTTTTTT; cdr3_aa: CASSSDSGFTGELFF
clone_size: .; d_call: TRBD1; j_call: TRBJ2-1; v_call: TRBV13; cdr3_nt: TGTGCCAGCAGCTTGGGACAGGGGAATTACAATGAGCAGTTCTTC; cdr3_aa: CASSLGQGNYNEQFF
clone_size: .; d_call: .; j_call: TRBJ1-2; v_call: TRBV4-3; cdr3_nt: TGCGCCAGCAGCCAAGTCGAGGGAAACTATGGCTACACCTTC; cdr3_aa: CASSQVEGNYGYTF
clone_size: .; d_call: .; j_call: TRBJ2-1; v_call: TRBV20-1; cdr3_nt: TGCAGTGCTAGAGATCTAGAGGCTTGGGGCAATGAGCAGTTCTTC; cdr3_aa: CSARDLEAWGNEQFF
clone_size: once; d_call: TRBD2; j_call: TRBJ2-1; v_call: TRBV29-1; cdr3_nt: TGCAGCGTTGAAACTAGCGGGAACAACAATGAGCAGTTCTTC; cdr3_aa: CSVETSGNNNEQFF
clone_size: .; d_call: .; j_call: TRBJ1-3; v_call: TRBV13; cdr3_nt: TGTGCCAGCGGGCCGTGGGCCGGGCCCGATTTATATTTT; cdr3_aa: CASGPWAGPDLYF
clone_size: .; d_call: .; j_call: TRBJ2-2; v_call: TRBV9; cdr3_nt: TGTGCCAGCAGCGCAGGACAGCCACTGAACACCGGGGAGCTGTTTTTT; cdr3_aa: CASSAGQPLNTGELFF
clone_size: .; d_call: .; j_call: TRBJ2-2; v_call: TRBV28; cdr3_nt: TGTGCCAGCAGTTCACGGGCCGGGGAGCTGTTTTTT; cdr3_aa: CASSSRAGELFF
clone_size: .; d_call: TRBD1; j_call: TRBJ1-1; v_call: TRBV9; cdr3_nt: TGTGCCAGCAGCGGAGACCCAGGGGGTAACACTGAAGCTTTCTTT; cdr3_aa: CASSGDPGGNTEAFF